This record looks at one TCR beta chain sequence and its context. What it binds is unknown. This specimen comes from a study of T cell responses to AZD1222 COVID-19 vaccine. Study details: Combined were second doses at about 4 or about 12 weeks.

Overall study results and limits: Repertoires were obtained only post-peak T cell response. Vaccine-associated CD4 TCRs ranged over spike, dominating at 160-218 and 743-854. The number of AZD1222 recipients seropositive at baseline was only five to seven.

Produced via immunoSEQ multiplex PCR; TCRdb's table is partial and in-frame only. Among about 34,000 clones listed, roughly 91% were seen once. V gave up 6 bases and J gave up 1 base, with 9 bases separating them. The CDR3 runs 13 residues. Looked up from germline, CDR1 is MDHEN and CDR2 is SYDVKM. The sample was peripheral blood, taken on day 0 of AZD1222 vaccination. The chain joins TRBV28 to TRBJ1-1, with D unresolved. This TCR derives from an adult in good health. The chain's CDR3 is CASRRGQNTEAFF. CDR3 nucleotides: TGTGCCAGCAGGCGAGGGCAGAACACTGAAGCTTTCTTT. Based on the CDR3 plus reference TRBV28 and TRBJ1-1, the full variable domain is DVKVTQSSRYLVKRTGEKVFLECVQDMDHENMFWYRQDPGLGLRLIYFSYDVKMKEKGDIPEGYSVSREKKERFSLILESASTNQTSMYLCASRRGQNTEAFFGQGTRLTVV.